This T cell receptor (beta chain) was recovered during a study of blood T cells in healthy people across ages. General study points: CMV status of donors was unknown, possibly confounding expanded clonotype changes. As age increased, TCR beta diversity per million T cells fell in a roughly linear fashion.

Concerning this clonotype itself: Its antigen is currently unknown.

For the second PCR, which ran for about 6 to 11 cycles, a sample-barcoded 5' primer and a J-beta primer mix were used. Each cDNA was tagged by a template-switch adaptor containing 12 random nucleotides. TCRdb independently ran MiXCR on the 5' RACE reads; one entry per CDR3 protein. The sample records about 780,000 distinct CDR3 sequences, about 62% being singletons. Trimming pared 1 base from V and 0 bases from J, leaving 6 bases between. There are 14 residues in the CDR3. Germline assignment: CDR1 LGHDT and CDR2 YNNKEL (reference sequence). The gene calls are TRBV3-1 and TRBJ1-2; D uncertain. The origin of this receptor is a man aged 30 to 45 in good health. The sample consisted of blood. The CDR3 sequence is CASSQVSANYGYTF. CDR3 nucleotides: TGTGCCAGCAGCCAAGTGTCAGCTAACTATGGCTACACCTTC.